This TCR beta chain is from a study of blood T cell repertoires in COVID-19. Data came from immunoSEQ multiplex PCR; TCRdb stores just in-frame clones and leaves some out. The repertoire holds 150,000 or so clones, with 87% as singletons. The CDR3 consists of 17 residues. From germline, CDR1 is MGHRA and CDR2 YSYEKL. V lost 0 bases, J lost 10 bases, and 22 bases lay in between. Sequenced sample: peripheral blood. V and J are TRBV4-1 and TRBJ2-1; TRBD2 might be the D (6 bases). The TCR originated in a man aged 80 or over with acute or convalescent COVID-19. The CDR3 DNA reads as TGCGCCAGCAGCCAAGAGCGCGTGGGAGGTCGAACGAAGGAGCAGTTCTTC. It specifies CASSQERVGGRTKEQFF.